Here is one TCR beta chain with its context. Its matching antigen is unknown. This entry comes from a study of cytomegalovirus exposure and HLA in healthy donors. Study-level points and caveats: A few V segments could not be told apart, such as TRBV6-2 and TRBV6-3, and were left out. What TCR beta sequences reportedly achieved was accurate prediction of HLA-A and HLA-B alleles in most subjects.

Germline CDR1 SGHAT, CDR2 FQDESV (reference sequence). The V and J ends lost 3 bases and 0 bases, in that order; junction bases with no gene match: 10. The CDR3 loop spans 18 amino acids. With 60 Vbeta and 13 Jbeta primers, the PCR was carried out. TCRdb's table, derived via immunoSEQ multiplex PCR, lists solely in-frame clones and lacks some. The data show around 130,000 clones, with around 77% seen just once and under 6% held by the top ten. The clonotype originates from a man younger than 45 in good health and CMV-seronegative. Sequenced input: PBMCs. V is TRBV11-1 and J is TRBJ2-7, with 11 bases matching TRBD2. The CDR3, as DNA: TGTGCCAGCAGCTTCAGGGCAGCTAGCGGGAGGAGCTCCTACGAGCAGTACTTC. Translating it yields CASSFRAASGRSSYEQYF.